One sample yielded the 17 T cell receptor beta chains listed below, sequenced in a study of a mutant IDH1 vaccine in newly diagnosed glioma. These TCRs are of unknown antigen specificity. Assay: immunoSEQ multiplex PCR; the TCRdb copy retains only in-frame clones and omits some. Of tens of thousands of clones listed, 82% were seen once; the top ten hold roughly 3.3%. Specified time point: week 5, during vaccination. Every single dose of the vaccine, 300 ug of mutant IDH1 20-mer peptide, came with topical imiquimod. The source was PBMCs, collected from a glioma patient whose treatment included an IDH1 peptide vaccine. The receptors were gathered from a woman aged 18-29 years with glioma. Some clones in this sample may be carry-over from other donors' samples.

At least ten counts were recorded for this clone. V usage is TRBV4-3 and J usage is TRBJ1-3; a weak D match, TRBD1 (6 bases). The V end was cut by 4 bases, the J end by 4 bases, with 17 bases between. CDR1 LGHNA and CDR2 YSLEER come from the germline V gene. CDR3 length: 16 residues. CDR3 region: CASSPGWRGRGNTIYF. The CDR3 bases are TGCGCCAGCAGCCCCGGGTGGAGGGGGAGAGGAAACACCATATATTTT.

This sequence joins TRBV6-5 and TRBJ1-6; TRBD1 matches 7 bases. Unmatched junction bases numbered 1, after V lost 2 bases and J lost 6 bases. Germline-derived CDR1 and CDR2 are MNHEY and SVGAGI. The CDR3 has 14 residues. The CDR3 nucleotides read TGTGCCAGCAGTTACCGGGACAGTAATTCACCCCTCCACTTT. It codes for CASSYRDSNSPLHF.

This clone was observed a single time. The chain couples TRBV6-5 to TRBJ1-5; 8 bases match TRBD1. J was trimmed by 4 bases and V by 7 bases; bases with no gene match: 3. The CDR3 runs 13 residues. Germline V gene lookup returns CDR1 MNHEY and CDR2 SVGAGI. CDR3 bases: TGTGCCAGCAACGGACAGGGTAATCAGCCCCAGCATTTT. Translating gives CASNGQGNQPQHF.

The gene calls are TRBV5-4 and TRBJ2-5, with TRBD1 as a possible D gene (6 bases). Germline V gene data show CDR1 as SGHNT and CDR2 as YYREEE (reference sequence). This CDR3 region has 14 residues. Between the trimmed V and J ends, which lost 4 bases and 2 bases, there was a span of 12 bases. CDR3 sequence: CASSPGQKQETQYF. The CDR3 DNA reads TGTGCCAGCAGCCCAGGACAGAAGCAAGAGACCCAGTACTTC.

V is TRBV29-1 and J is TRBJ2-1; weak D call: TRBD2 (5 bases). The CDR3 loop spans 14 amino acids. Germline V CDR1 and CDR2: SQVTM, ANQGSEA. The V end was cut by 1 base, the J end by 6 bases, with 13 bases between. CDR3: CSVEGSGSPNEQFF. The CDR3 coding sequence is TGCAGCGTTGAAGGTAGTGGGAGTCCCAATGAGCAGTTCTTC.

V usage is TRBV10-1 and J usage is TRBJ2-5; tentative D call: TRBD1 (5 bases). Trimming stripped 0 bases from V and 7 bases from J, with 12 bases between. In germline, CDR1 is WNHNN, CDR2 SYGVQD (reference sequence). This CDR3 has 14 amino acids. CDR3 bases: TGCGCCAGCAGTGAGTCGAAGGGGCCCGTGACCCAGTACTTC. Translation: CASSESKGPVTQYF.

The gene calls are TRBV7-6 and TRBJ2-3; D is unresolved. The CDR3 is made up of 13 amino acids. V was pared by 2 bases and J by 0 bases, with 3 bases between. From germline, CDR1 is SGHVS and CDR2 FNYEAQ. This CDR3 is CASSLWSTDTQYF. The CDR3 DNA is TGTGCCAGCAGCTTATGGAGCACAGATACGCAGTATTTT.

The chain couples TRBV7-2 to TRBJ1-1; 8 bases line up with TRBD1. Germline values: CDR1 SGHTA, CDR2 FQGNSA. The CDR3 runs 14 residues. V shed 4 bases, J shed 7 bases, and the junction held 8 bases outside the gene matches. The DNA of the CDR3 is TGTGCCAGCAGCTCCCGACAGGGGCGGAATGAAGCTTTCTTT. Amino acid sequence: CASSSRQGRNEAFF. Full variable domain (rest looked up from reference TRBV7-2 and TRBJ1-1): GAGVSQSPSNKVTEKGKDVELRCDPISGHTALYWYRQSLGQGLEFLIYFQGNSAPDKSGLPSDRFSAERTGGSVSTLTIQRTQQEDSAVYLCASSSRQGRNEAFFGQGTRLTVV.

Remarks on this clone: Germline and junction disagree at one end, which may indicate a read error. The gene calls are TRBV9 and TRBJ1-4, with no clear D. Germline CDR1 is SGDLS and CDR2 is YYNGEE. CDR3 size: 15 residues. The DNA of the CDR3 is TGTGCCAGCAGCGTAGATCATTCAACTAATAAAAAACTGTTTTTT. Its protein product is CASSVDHSTNKKLFF.

CDR3 nucleotides: TGCAGCGTTGACCGAACAGGGGCGAACACTGAAGCTTTCTTT. Its protein product is CSVDRTGANTEAFF. The J gene is TRBJ1-1, the V gene TRBV29-1; 7 bases match TRBD1. The CDR3 contains 14 residues. Per the germline V gene, CDR1 is SQVTM and CDR2 is ANQGSEA. The junction had 5 bases not matched to a gene; V was cut back by 3 bases and J by 1 base.

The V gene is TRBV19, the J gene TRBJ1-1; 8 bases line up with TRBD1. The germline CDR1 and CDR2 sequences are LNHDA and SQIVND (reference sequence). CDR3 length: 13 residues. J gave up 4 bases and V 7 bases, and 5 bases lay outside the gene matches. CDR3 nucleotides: TGTGCCAGTACCATTACAGGGGGCACTGAAGCTTTCTTT. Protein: CASTITGGTEAFF.

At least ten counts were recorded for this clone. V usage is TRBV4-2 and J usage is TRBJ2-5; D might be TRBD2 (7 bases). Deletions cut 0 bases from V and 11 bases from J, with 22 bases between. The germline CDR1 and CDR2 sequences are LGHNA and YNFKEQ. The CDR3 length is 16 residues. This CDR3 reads CASSQDGVGRGREQYF. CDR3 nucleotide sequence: TGTGCCAGCAGCCAAGATGGGGTGGGAAGGGGGAGGGAGCAGTACTTC.

This CDR3 reads CASREAVPDTQYF. CDR3 nucleotides: TGTGCCAGCAGGGAGGCGGTCCCAGATACGCAGTATTTT. V usage is TRBV6-4 and J usage is TRBJ2-3; weak D call: TRBD2 (5 bases). V was pared by 6 bases and J by 4 bases, with 11 bases between. Per the germline V gene, CDR1 is MRHNA and CDR2 is SNTAGT. The CDR3 contains 13 residues.

The CDR3 loop reads CASSLAGTNDEQFF. In DNA, the CDR3 is TGTGCCAGCAGCTTGGCCGGGACTAACGATGAGCAGTTCTTC. The chain is built from TRBV5-4 and TRBJ2-1, with TRBD2 identical over 7 bases. V lost 0 bases and J lost 8; bases outside the gene matches: 5. This CDR3 is built from 14 residues. Germline loops: CDR1 SGHNT, CDR2 YYREEE (reference sequence).

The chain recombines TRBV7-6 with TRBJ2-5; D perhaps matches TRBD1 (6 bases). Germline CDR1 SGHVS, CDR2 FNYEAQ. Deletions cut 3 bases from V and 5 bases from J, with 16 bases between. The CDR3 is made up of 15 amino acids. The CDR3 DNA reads TGTGCCAGCAGCTTTAAGGGGGAAACGGGGGAGACCCAGTACTTC. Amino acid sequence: CASSFKGETGETQYF.

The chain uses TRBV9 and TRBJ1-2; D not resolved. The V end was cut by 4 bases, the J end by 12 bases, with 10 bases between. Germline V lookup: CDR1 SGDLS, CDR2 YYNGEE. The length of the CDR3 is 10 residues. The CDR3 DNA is TGTGCCAGCAGCCCCTCCGAGCACACCTTC. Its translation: CASSPSEHTF. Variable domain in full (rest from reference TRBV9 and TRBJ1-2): DSGVTQTPKHLITATGQRVTLRCSPRSGDLSVYWYQQSLDQGLQFLIQYYNGEERAKGNILERFSAQQFPDLHSELNLSSLELGDSALYFCASSPSEHTFGSGTRLTVV.

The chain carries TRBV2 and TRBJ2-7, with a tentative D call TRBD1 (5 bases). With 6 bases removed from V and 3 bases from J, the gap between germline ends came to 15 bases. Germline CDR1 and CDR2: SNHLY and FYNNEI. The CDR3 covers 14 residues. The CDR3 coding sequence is TGTGCCAGCAGGGGCAGTGGGGCCGGCTACGAGCAGTACTTC. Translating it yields CASRGSGAGYEQYF.